This paragraph covers one T cell receptor (beta chain) sequence. What it binds is unknown. This sample also contains other DNA sequences that code for the same CDR3. The record originates from a study of cytotoxic CD8 clonotypes in ibrutinib-treated CLL. Whole-study context: The subjects consisted of about eleven relapsed/refractory and some 15 treatment-naive individuals, with approximately 18 IGHV unmutated. Productive templates per sample averaged 255,043; productive rearrangements, 85,000 to 95,000. Study-level findings and limits: Public clonotypes proved infrequent, and on treatment they shrank or remained steady.

Repertoires were generated with immunoSEQ multiplex PCR, while TCRdb's copy carries only in-frame clones and drops some. The sample lists more than 150,000 clones, around 70% occurring once. Germline V gives CDR1 LNHDA, CDR2 SQIVND (reference sequence). The germline V and J ends were trimmed by 1 base and 1 base, with 5 bases remaining between them. This CDR3 spans 13 amino acids. The TCR was taken from a human donor with chronic lymphocytic leukemia. Specimen: PBMCs, collected after 24 months of ibrutinib treatment. The V gene is TRBV19, the J gene TRBJ2-7; no firm D call. The CDR3 sequence: CASSIGPSYEQYF. The CDR3 DNA reads TGTGCCAGTAGTATAGGGCCGTCCTACGAGCAGTACTTC. The full variable domain, completed using reference TRBV19 and TRBJ2-7, is DGGITQSPKYLFRKEGQNVTLSCEQNLNHDAMYWYRQDPGQGLRLIYYSQIVNDFQKGDIAEGYSVSREKKESFPLTVTSAQKNPTAFYLCASSIGPSYEQYFGPGTRLTVT.